Listed below are T cell receptor beta chains from one sample, sequenced in a study of beta chain features in type 1 diabetes. Here immunoSEQ multiplex PCR was the method, and the copy in TCRdb shows in-frame clones only, minus some. In the table there are approximately 170,000 clones, roughly 9.1% of which are singletons. Sequenced material: central memory CD4+ T cells from blood. The receptors here all came from a young woman in good health. Both conserved end residues are part of each CDR3. The D gene is left open where the match is weak. A row's size may be missing; if present it is once, few, many or a size class.

v_gene,abundance,d_gene,j_gene,CDR3nt,CDR3aa
TRBV29-1,NA,NA,TRBJ1-2,TGCAGCGTTGAAGGGGCAAGCTATGGCTACACCTTC,CSVEGASYGYTF
TRBV19,NA,TRBD2,TRBJ2-4,TGTGCCAGTAGTATCCCAGGACTAGCGGGGGGCAAAAACATTCAGTACTTC,CASSIPGLAGGKNIQYF
TRBV5-1,few,NA,TRBJ1-2,TGCGCCAGCAAATCCCAGGGGAGTAACTATGGCTACACCTTC,CASKSQGSNYGYTF
TRBV19,NA,NA,TRBJ2-5,TGTGCCAGTAGTATAGGAGCGGAAGATGCCCAGTACTTC,CASSIGAEDAQYF
TRBV2,NA,NA,TRBJ2-5,TGTGCCAGCAGTCTAACAGCTCAAGAGACCCAGTACTTC,CASSLTAQETQYF
TRBV5-1,few,NA,TRBJ2-1,TGCGCCAGCAGCTTGTTACCCCTATCCTACAATGAGCAGTTCTTC,CASSLLPLSYNEQFF
TRBV7-9,many,TRBD1,TRBJ1-5,TGTGCCAGCAGCTTCGGGGACAGGGGGTGGAATCAGCCCCAGCATTTT,CASSFGDRGWNQPQHF
TRBV5-1,NA,TRBD2,TRBJ2-1,TGCGCCAGCAGCTTGATAGCGGGAGATCCCGGAGTTTTCTTC,CASSLIAGDPGVFF
TRBV11-2,NA,TRBD2,TRBJ2-5,TGTGCCAGCAGTCCTCGGACTAGCGGGAGCGAGGCCCAGTACTTC,CASSPRTSGSEAQYF
TRBV28,few,NA,TRBJ2-7,TGTGCCAGCAGTTTGGGGGGGACAGGTTCCTACGAGCAGTACTTC,CASSLGGTGSYEQYF
TRBV6-1,NA,TRBD2,TRBJ2-1,TGTGCCAGCAGTCTTGGCGGGACTACCGTGTCAGAGCAGTTCTTC,CASSLGGTTVSEQFF
TRBV2,NA,TRBD1,TRBJ2-7,TGTGCCAGCAGTAAGGGGGCCCACGAGCAGTACTTC,CASSKGAHEQYF
TRBV5-1,few,TRBD2,TRBJ2-1,TGCGCCAGCAGCTCCGCGACTAGCGGGAGTGAGAATGAGCAGTTCTTC,CASSSATSGSENEQFF
TRBV30,few,NA,TRBJ1-4,TGTGCCTGGTCTGCAGGGGTTGGTGAAAAACTGTTTTTT,CAWSAGVGEKLFF
TRBV2,NA,NA,TRBJ2-1,TGTGGATTTAGCTCCTACAATGAGCAGTTCTTC,CGFSSYNEQFF
TRBV9,NA,TRBD1,TRBJ1-2,TGTGCCAGCAGCGTAGAACAGGGGGCTACCTATGGCTACACCTTC,CASSVEQGATYGYTF
TRBV4-2,NA,TRBD1,TRBJ1-2,TGTGCCAGCAGCCTCCAGGACAGGGACTATGGCTACACCTTC,CASSLQDRDYGYTF
TRBV5-4,NA,NA,TRBJ1-1,TGTGCCAGCAGCCAGGGGCGCGGTATGAACACTGAAGCTTTCTTT,CASSQGRGMNTEAFF
TRBV4-1,NA,TRBD2,TRBJ2-5,TGCGCCAGCAGCCCTAGCGGTTCGGAGACCCAGTACTTC,CASSPSGSETQYF
TRBV30,few,TRBD2,TRBJ2-1,TGTGCCTGGAGCCGGACTAGCGGAGAGCAGTTCTTC,CAWSRTSGEQFF
TRBV7-2,NA,NA,TRBJ1-1,TGTGCCAGCAGCCGCCGAACAGGTGAAGGAACTGAAGCTTTCTTT,CASSRRTGEGTEAFF
TRBV7-2,many,NA,TRBJ2-2,TGTGCCAGCAACAAACTAGGACTCACCGGGGAGCTGTTTTTT,CASNKLGLTGELFF